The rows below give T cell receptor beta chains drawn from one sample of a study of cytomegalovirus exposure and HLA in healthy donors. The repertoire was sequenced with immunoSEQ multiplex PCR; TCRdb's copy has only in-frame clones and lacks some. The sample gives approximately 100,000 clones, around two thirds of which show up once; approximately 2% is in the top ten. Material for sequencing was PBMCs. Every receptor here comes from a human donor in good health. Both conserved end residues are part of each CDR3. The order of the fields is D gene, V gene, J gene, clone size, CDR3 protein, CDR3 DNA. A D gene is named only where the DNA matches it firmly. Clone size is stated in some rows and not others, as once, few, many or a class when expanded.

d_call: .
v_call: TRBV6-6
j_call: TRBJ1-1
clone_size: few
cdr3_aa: CASRGATGAEAFF
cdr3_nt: TGTGCCAGCAGAGGAGCGACAGGCGCTGAAGCTTTCTTT

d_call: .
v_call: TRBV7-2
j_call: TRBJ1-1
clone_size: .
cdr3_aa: CASSFRDGGTEAFF
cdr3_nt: TGTGCCAGCAGCTTTCGGGACGGGGGCACTGAAGCTTTCTTT

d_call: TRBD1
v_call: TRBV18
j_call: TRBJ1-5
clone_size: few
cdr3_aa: CASSQGTGASQPQHF
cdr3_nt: TGTGCCAGCTCACAGGGTACAGGGGCGAGTCAGCCCCAGCATTTT

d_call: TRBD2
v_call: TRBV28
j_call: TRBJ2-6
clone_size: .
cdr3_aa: CASLAGAGGVGSGANVLTF
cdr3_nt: TGTGCCAGCTTAGCGGGAGCGGGTGGGGTGGGCTCTGGGGCCAACGTCCTGACTTTC

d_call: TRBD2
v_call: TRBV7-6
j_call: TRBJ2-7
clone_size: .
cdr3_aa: CASSLAVSSGSRTYEQYF
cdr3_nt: TGTGCCAGCAGCTTAGCGGTGTCTAGCGGGAGTCGGACCTACGAGCAGTACTTC

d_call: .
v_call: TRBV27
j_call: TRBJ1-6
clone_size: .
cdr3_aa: CASSLRQGMASPLHF
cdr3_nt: TGTGCCAGCAGTCTCCGTCAGGGGATGGCTTCACCCCTCCACTTT

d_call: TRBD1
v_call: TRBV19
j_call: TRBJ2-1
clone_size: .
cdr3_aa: CASTLAGTGYNEQFF
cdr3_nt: TGTGCCAGTACACTAGCCGGGACAGGGTACAATGAGCAGTTCTTC

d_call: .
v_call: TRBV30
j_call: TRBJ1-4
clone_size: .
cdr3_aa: CAWGWTSGGSNEKLFF
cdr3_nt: TGTGCCTGGGGTTGGACATCCGGGGGTTCTAATGAAAAACTGTTTTTT

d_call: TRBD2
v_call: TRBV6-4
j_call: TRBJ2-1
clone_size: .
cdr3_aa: CASSPGLAGGNEQFF
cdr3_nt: TGTGCCAGCAGCCCAGGACTAGCGGGAGGGAATGAGCAGTTCTTC

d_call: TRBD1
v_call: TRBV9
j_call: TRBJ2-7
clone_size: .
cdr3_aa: CASSEQAGTVSYEQYF
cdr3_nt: TGTGCCAGCAGCGAGCAAGCCGGGACAGTCTCCTACGAGCAGTACTTC

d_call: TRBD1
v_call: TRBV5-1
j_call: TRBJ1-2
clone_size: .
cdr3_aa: CASSGGQGDSGYTF
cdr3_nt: TGCGCCAGCAGCGGGGGACAGGGAGATAGTGGCTACACCTTC

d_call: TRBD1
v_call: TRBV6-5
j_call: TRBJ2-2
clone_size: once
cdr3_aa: CASQRTGNTGELFF
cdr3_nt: TGTGCCAGCCAACGGACAGGGAACACCGGGGAGCTGTTTTTT

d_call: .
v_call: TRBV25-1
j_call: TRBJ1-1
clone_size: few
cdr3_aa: CASGGTGTPAFF
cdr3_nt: TGTGCCAGCGGCGGGACCGGGACTCCAGCTTTCTTT

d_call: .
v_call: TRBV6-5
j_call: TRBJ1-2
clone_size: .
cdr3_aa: CASSYGGGGQNGYTF
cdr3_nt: TGTGCCAGCAGTTACGGGGGTGGGGGCCAAAATGGCTACACCTTC

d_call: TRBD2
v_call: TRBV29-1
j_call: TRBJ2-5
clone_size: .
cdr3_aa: CSVENLAGDPQETQYF
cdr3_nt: TGCAGCGTTGAAAACCTAGCGGGAGATCCTCAAGAGACCCAGTACTTC

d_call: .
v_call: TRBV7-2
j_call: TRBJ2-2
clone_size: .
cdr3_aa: CASSVAGRSNTGELFF
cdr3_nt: TGTGCCAGCAGCGTCGCAGGGAGGTCGAACACCGGGGAGCTGTTTTTT

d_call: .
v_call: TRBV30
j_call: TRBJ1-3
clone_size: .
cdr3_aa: CAWSSYGFDSAGNTIYF
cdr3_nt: TGTGCCTGGAGTTCCTACGGTTTCGACAGTGCTGGAAACACCATATATTTT

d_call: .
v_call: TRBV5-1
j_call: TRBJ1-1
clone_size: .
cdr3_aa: CASRTKAGIVAEAFF
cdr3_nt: TGCGCCAGCAGAACTAAGGCCGGGATTGTCGCTGAAGCTTTCTTT

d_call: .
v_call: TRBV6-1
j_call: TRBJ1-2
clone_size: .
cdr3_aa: CASSEVPGWDGYTF
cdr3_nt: TGTGCCAGCAGTGAAGTTCCGGGTTGGGATGGCTACACCTTC

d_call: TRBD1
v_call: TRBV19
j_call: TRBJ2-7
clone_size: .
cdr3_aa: CASSSRDRVQPYEQYF
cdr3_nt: TGTGCCAGTAGTTCTAGGGACAGGGTCCAACCCTACGAGCAGTACTTC

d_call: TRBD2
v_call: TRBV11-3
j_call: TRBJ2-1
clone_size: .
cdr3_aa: CASSSGLAGGVEQFF
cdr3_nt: TGTGCCAGCAGCTCCGGACTAGCGGGAGGTGTTGAGCAGTTCTTC

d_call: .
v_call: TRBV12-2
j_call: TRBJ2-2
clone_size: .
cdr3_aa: CASRLRDSRLHGELFF
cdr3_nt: TGTGCAAGTCGCTTACGGGACAGCCGGTTACACGGGGAGCTGTTTTTT

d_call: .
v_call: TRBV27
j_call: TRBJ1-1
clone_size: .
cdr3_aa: CASSLIQGEAFF
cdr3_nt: TGTGCCAGCAGTTTAATACAGGGCGAAGCTTTCTTT

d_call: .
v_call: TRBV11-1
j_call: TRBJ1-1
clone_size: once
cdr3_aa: CASSRAGTPWEMNTEAFF
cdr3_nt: TGTGCCAGCAGCCGGGCGGGGACCCCTTGGGAGATGAACACTGAAGCTTTCTTT

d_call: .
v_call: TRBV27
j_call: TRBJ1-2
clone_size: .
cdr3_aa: CASSFAGARGYTF
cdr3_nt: TGTGCCAGCAGTTTTGCGGGGGCGCGGGGCTACACCTTC

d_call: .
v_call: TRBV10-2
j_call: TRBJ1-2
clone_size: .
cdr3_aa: CASRETANYGYTF
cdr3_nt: TGCGCCAGTAGGGAGACAGCTAACTATGGCTACACCTTC

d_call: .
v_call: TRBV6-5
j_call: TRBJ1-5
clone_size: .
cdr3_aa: CASSNLQGTRPQHF
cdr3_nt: TGTGCCAGCAGTAATCTACAGGGTACGAGGCCCCAGCATTTT

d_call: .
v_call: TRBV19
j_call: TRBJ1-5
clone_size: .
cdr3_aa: CASSTLGTTGQPQHF
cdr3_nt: TGTGCCAGTAGTACCCTTGGGACAACCGGTCAGCCCCAGCATTTT

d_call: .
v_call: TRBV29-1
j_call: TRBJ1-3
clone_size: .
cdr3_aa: CSISPGTGNTIYF
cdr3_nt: TGCAGCATTAGTCCCGGGACTGGAAACACCATATATTTT

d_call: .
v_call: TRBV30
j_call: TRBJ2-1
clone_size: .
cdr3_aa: CAWFKLNEQFF
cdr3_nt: TGTGCCTGGTTTAAGCTCAATGAGCAGTTCTTC

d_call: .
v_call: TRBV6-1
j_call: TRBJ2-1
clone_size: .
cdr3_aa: CASSAPSAEQFF
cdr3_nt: TGTGCCAGCAGCGCCCCCAGCGCGGAGCAGTTCTTC

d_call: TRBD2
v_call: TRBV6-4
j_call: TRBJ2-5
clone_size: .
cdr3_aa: CASSELTSGSEETQYF
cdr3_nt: TGTGCCAGCAGTGAGCTGACTAGCGGCTCCGAAGAGACCCAGTACTTC

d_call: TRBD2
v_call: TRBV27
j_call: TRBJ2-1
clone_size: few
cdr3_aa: CASSILTSGASNEQFF
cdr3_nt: TGTGCCAGCAGTATCCTAACTAGCGGGGCGAGCAATGAGCAGTTCTTC

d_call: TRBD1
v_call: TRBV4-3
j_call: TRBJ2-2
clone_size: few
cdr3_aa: CASSQAGTGKLIGELFF
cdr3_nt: TGCGCCAGCAGCCAAGCCGGGACAGGGAAACTCATCGGGGAGCTGTTTTTT

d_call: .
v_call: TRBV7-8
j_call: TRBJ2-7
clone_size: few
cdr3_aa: CASSLIVSASSYEQYF
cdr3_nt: TGTGCCAGCAGCTTAATAGTCAGCGCGAGCTCCTACGAGCAGTACTTC

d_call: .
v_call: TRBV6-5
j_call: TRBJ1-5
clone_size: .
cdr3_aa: CASSYREGQPQHF
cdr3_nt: TGTGCCAGCAGTTACCGGGAGGGGCAGCCCCAGCATTTT

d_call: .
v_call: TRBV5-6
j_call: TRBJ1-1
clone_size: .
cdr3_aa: CASSLLGAKGNTEAFF
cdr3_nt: TGTGCCAGCAGCTTGTTGGGGGCCAAGGGGAACACTGAAGCTTTCTTT

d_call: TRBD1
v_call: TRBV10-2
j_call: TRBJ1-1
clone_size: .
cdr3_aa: CASSAGQGVSEAFF
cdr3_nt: TGCGCCAGCAGCGCCGGACAGGGGGTCTCTGAAGCTTTCTTT

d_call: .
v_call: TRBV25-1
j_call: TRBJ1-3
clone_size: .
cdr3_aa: CASSESGGNTIYF
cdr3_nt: TGTGCCAGCAGTGAATCAGGGGGAAACACCATATATTTT

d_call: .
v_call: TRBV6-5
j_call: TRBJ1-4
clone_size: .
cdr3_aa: CASSYSQGRGEKLFF
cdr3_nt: TGTGCCAGCAGTTACTCGCAGGGGCGAGGGGAAAAACTGTTTTTT

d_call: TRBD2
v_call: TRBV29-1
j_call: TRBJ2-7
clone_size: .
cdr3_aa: CSASGGDLSYEQYF
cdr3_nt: TGCAGCGCCTCGGGGGGGGATCTCTCCTACGAGCAGTACTTC

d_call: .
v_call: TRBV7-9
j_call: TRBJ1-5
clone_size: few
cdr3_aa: CASSPQGNSNQPQHF
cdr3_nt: TGTGCCAGCAGCCCTCAGGGCAACAGCAATCAGCCCCAGCATTTT

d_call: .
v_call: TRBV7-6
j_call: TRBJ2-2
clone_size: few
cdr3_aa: CASSHPNTGELFF
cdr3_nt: TGTGCCAGCAGCCATCCAAACACCGGGGAGCTGTTTTTT

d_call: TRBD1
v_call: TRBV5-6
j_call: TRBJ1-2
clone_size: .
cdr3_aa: CASSLVLNGRGGAGYGYTF
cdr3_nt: TGTGCCAGCAGCTTGGTACTAAATGGGAGAGGGGGCGCGGGCTATGGCTACACCTTC

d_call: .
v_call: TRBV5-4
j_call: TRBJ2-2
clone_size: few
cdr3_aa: CASSLPQTGNTGELFF
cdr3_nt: TGTGCCAGCAGCTTGCCCCAGACAGGGAACACCGGGGAGCTGTTTTTT

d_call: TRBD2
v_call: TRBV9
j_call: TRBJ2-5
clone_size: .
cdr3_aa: CASSPLAGGPETQYF
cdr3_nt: TGTGCCAGCAGCCCTTTAGCGGGGGGCCCAGAGACCCAGTACTTC

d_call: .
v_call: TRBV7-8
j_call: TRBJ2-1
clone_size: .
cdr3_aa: CASSPAHTSLGVGQFF
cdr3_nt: TGTGCCAGCAGCCCAGCACACACTAGCTTGGGGGTGGGGCAGTTCTTC

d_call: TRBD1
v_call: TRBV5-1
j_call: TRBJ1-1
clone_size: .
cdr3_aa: CASSLGTGAANTEAFF
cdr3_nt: TGCGCCAGCAGCTTGGGGACAGGGGCAGCGAACACTGAAGCTTTCTTT

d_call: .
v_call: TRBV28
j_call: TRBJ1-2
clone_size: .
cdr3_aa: CASSPRGRGIGYGYTF
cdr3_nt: TGTGCCAGCAGCCCCCGTGGCAGGGGAATAGGCTATGGCTACACCTTC

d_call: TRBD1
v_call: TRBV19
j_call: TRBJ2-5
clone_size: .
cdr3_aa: CASSTTGVGETQYF
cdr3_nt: TGTGCCAGTAGTACAACAGGGGTGGGAGAGACCCAGTACTTC

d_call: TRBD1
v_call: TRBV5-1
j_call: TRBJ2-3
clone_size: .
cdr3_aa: CASSPGWGTGGTDTQYF
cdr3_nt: TGCGCCAGCAGCCCAGGTTGGGGGACAGGGGGCACAGATACGCAGTATTTT

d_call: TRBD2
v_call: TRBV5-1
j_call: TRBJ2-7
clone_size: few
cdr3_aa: CASSPWGGTYEQYF
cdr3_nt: TGCGCCAGCAGCCCCTGGGGAGGGACCTACGAGCAGTACTTC